Each of the 20 T cell receptor beta chains below was sequenced from the same sample in a study of blood T cell repertoires in COVID-19. Data came from immunoSEQ multiplex PCR; TCRdb stores just in-frame clones and leaves some out. The sample gives roughly 250,000 clones, around four fifths of which show up once; 3% to 4% is in the top ten. The sequencing input was peripheral blood. Receptor source: a woman aged 35 to 49 with active or convalescent COVID-19.

This clone showed up just a few times. The chain has TRBV11-2 and TRBJ2-2, with D perhaps TRBD2 (5 bases). Germline V gives CDR1 SGHAT, CDR2 FQNNGV. Trimming pared 4 bases from V and 2 bases from J, leaving 11 bases between. The CDR3 is 15 residues long. CDR3 amino acids: CASSSRTFNTGELFF. In DNA form, the CDR3 reads TGTGCCAGCAGCTCCCGGACTTTTAACACCGGGGAGCTGTTTTTT.

In this sample, this clone turned up once. This rearrangement joins TRBV3-1 (or the pseudogene TRBV3-2) to TRBJ2-4; 8 nucleotides align to TRBD2. The V and J ends lost 4 bases and 3 bases, in that order; junction bases with no gene match: 11. Germline CDR1 and CDR2: LGHDT and YNNKEL (reference sequence). The CDR3 contains 17 residues. The CDR3 reads CASSPNGGGLGKNIQYF. The CDR3, as DNA: TGTGCCAGCAGCCCCAACGGGGGGGGATTGGGCAAAAACATTCAGTACTTC.

The rearrangement joins TRBV12-5 to TRBJ2-4, with TRBD2 matching 11 bases. CDR3 size: 15 residues. V lost 6 bases to trimming and J lost 3 bases; unmatched junction nucleotides: 4. The V gene's germline CDR1 is LGHNT and CDR2 FRNRAP. In DNA form, the CDR3 reads TGTGCTAGTGGGAATAGCGGGGGGGACAAAAACATTCAGTACTTC. Protein: CASGNSGGDKNIQYF.

This chain connects TRBV11-3 to TRBJ2-2; D may be TRBD2 (6 bases). Germline CDR1 and CDR2: SGHNT and YENEEA. CDR3 length: 16 residues. Trimming stripped 3 bases from V and 6 bases from J, with 17 bases between. CDR3 amino acids: CASSLNLGGTSGELFF. The CDR3 bases are TGTGCCAGCAGCTTGAACCTAGGAGGGACGTCCGGGGAGCTGTTTTTT. The full variable domain, with the rest looked up from reference TRBV11-3 and TRBJ2-2, is EAGVVQSPRYKIIEKKQPVAFWCNPISGHNTLYWYLQNLGQGPELLIRYENEEAVDDSQLPKDRFSAERLKGVDSTLKIQPAELGDSAVYLCASSLNLGGTSGELFFGEGSRLTVL.

V is TRBV2 and J is TRBJ1-2; D possibly corresponds to TRBD1 (5 bases). The CDR3 runs to 13 residues. Germline loops: CDR1 SNHLY, CDR2 FYNNEI. Trimming took off 5 bases at V and 2 bases at J, with 9 bases between the two ends. CDR3 loop: CASSKTDNYGYTF. The CDR3 DNA follows: TGTGCCAGCAGTAAGACAGACAACTATGGCTACACCTTC.

As to this clone: This sample also contains other DNA sequences that code for the same CDR3. This rearrangement joins TRBV28 to TRBJ1-5; no clear D. The CDR3 loop spans 14 amino acids. With 2 bases removed from V and 2 bases from J, the gap between germline ends came to 7 bases. Per germline, CDR1 MDHEN and CDR2 SYDVKM. The CDR3 region has the DNA TGTGCCAGCAGTTTACCCGGGGGCAATCAGCCCCAGCATTTT. Translation: CASSLPGGNQPQHF.

This clone showed up just once. The gene calls are TRBV24-1 and TRBJ2-7; 8 bases agree with TRBD1. The CDR3 has 13 amino acids. Trimming cost V 3 bases and J 11 bases; bases outside gene matches: 8. Germline assignment: CDR1 KGHDR and CDR2 SFDVKD. The DNA for the CDR3 is TGTGCCACCAGTGATGAGACAGGGGTATGGAAGTACTTC. Protein product: CATSDETGVWKYF.

The sample holds a few counts of this clone. This rearrangement joins TRBV7-9 to TRBJ1-2, with 8 bases identical to TRBD1. Germline V lookup: CDR1 SEHNR, CDR2 FQNEAQ (reference sequence). With V trimmed by 5 bases and J by 2 bases, 13 bases remained unmatched. The CDR3 is made up of 17 amino acids. The CDR3 nucleotides read TGTGCCAGCAGCGCGGGGGTCAGGGGGCGACAGAACTATGGCTACACCTTC. This translates into CASSAGVRGRQNYGYTF.

The table lists this clone with a count of one. The chain's CDR3 is CASSPGTGVGNTIYF. The CDR3, as DNA: TGTGCCAGCAGCCCCGGGACAGGGGTTGGAAACACCATATATTTT. The chain employs TRBV3-1 (or the pseudogene TRBV3-2) and TRBJ1-3, with 10 bases lining up with TRBD1. Germline V CDR1 and CDR2: LGHDT, YNNKEL (reference sequence). V gave up 4 bases and J gave up 3 bases; unmatched junction bases: 3. The CDR3 length is 15 residues.

The V and J genes are TRBV5-1 and TRBJ1-2, with 8 nucleotides matching TRBD1. J lost 3 bases, V lost 6 bases, and 7 bases had no gene match. The germline gives CDR1 SGHRS, CDR2 YFSETQ. CDR3 length: 14 residues. Here the CDR3 reads CASNTGGRDYGYTF. The CDR3 DNA reads as TGCGCCAGCAACACAGGGGGGAGAGACTATGGCTACACCTTC. Using reference TRBV5-1 and TRBJ1-2 for the parts outside the CDR3, the full variable domain is KAGVTQTPRYLIKTRGQQVTLSCSPISGHRSVSWYQQTPGQGLQFLFEYFSETQRNKGNFPGRFSGRQFSNSRSEMNVSTLELGDSALYLCASNTGGRDYGYTFGSGTRLTVV.

V usage is TRBV5-4 and J usage is TRBJ1-2; 10 positions agree with TRBD1. CDR1 is SGHNT and CDR2 is YYREEE in the germline V gene (reference sequence). The V and J ends lost 3 bases and 6 bases, in that order; junction bases with no gene match: 5. The CDR3 consists of 14 residues. The CDR3 DNA follows: TGTGCCAGCAGCTACCCCGGGACAGGGGATGGCTACACCTTC. Residues: CASSYPGTGDGYTF.

This sequence joins TRBV6-5 and TRBJ1-2; tentatively, D is TRBD1 (5 bases). Trimming took off 0 bases at V and 2 bases at J, with 10 bases between the two ends. The CDR3 covers 15 residues. The germline V gene encodes CDR1 MNHEY and CDR2 SVGAGI. CDR3 amino acids: CASSYSGQGNYGYTF. The CDR3, as DNA: TGTGCCAGCAGTTACTCGGGGCAGGGAAACTATGGCTACACCTTC.

V gene TRBV12-5 combines with J gene TRBJ2-3; TRBD2 is a possible D gene (5 bases). Between the trimmed V and J ends, which lost 4 bases and 0 bases, there was a span of 11 bases. The CDR3 runs 15 residues. Germline V lookup: CDR1 LGHNT, CDR2 FRNRAP. The CDR3 sequence: CASGWLTGSTDTQYF. The CDR3 bases are TGTGCTAGTGGTTGGTTAACGGGGAGCACAGATACGCAGTATTTT.

As regards this clone: The germline gene is not matched at one end of the junction; a read error may be the cause. The rearrangement joins TRBV2 to TRBJ1-1; 11 bases match TRBD1. The CDR3 has 10 residues. Germline V gene lookup returns CDR1 SNHLY and CDR2 FYNNEI. CDR3 region: CASRGQGGVF. In nucleotides, the CDR3 is TGTGCCAGCAGGGGACAGGGGGGTGTCTTT.

The count of this clone is one. The gene calls are TRBV30 and TRBJ1-5; a possible D gene is TRBD1 (5 bases). CDR3 length: 14 amino acids. The V gene's germline CDR1 is GTSNPN and CDR2 SVGIG (reference sequence). Trimming shortened V by 3 bases and J by 2 bases, and 11 bases separated the two germline ends. CDR3 loop: CAWRGAAGNQPQHF. The CDR3 DNA reads as TGTGCCTGGAGAGGGGCCGCAGGCAATCAGCCCCAGCATTTT.

The gene calls are TRBV11-3 and TRBJ2-3, with D uncertain. V shed 2 bases and J shed 0 bases, with 12 bases lying between them. This CDR3 contains 16 residues. From germline, CDR1 is SGHNT and CDR2 YENEEA. The CDR3 sequence is CASSLTGRSSTDTQYF. The CDR3 bases are TGTGCCAGCAGCTTAACCGGCAGGTCTAGCACAGATACGCAGTATTTT.

The chain is built from TRBV6-6 and TRBJ1-4; 8 nucleotides align to TRBD1. With V trimmed by 2 bases and J by 6 bases, 5 bases remained unmatched. The CDR3 is made up of 15 amino acids. CDR1 is MNHNY and CDR2 is SVGAGI in the germline V gene (reference sequence). The CDR3 loop is CASSYKQGEYEKLFF. Written as DNA, the CDR3 is TGTGCCAGCAGTTACAAACAGGGGGAGTATGAAAAACTGTTTTTT.

The chain links TRBV6-5 to TRBJ1-2; TRBD1 is a possible D gene (6 bases). Germline CDR1 MNHEY, CDR2 SVGAGI. The V and J ends lost 0 bases and 4 bases respectively, with 6 bases between them. This CDR3 region has 13 residues. CDR3 in DNA: TGTGCCAGCAGTTACTCGGACAGCTATGGCTACACCTTC. Its protein product is CASSYSDSYGYTF.

V is TRBV5-5 and J is TRBJ2-5, with 7 bases lining up with TRBD2. The CDR3 runs 14 residues. Germline V gives CDR1 SGHKS, CDR2 YYEKEE (reference sequence). V shed 4 bases, J shed 2 bases, and the junction held 5 bases outside the gene matches. CDR3 residues: CASSLQLAQETQYF. The CDR3 nucleotides are TGTGCCAGCAGCCTTCAACTAGCGCAAGAGACCCAGTACTTC.

The chain combines TRBV2 with TRBJ2-1, with TRBD1 matching over 8 bases. There are 18 residues in the CDR3. Per germline, CDR1 SNHLY and CDR2 FYNNEI. V trimming: 7 bases; J trimming: 0 bases; junction bases outside the gene matches: 14. CDR3 residues: CASTSQGALVSSYNEQFF. The CDR3 bases are TGTGCCAGCACATCCCAGGGGGCTCTCGTAAGCTCCTACAATGAGCAGTTCTTC.